The source of this TCR beta chain is a study of shared clonotypes between healthy human individuals. Sorted-subset replicate PCR reactions were performed with approximately 200 ng DNA, corresponding to roughly 30,000 T cell genomes. Sequencing used immunoSEQ multiplex PCR; TCRdb keeps in-frame clones, though not all of them. The data contain just over 2,000,000 clones, roughly 96% of them singletons. This clone was recorded only once. The source of this sequence is a man younger than 35 in good health. Sequenced material: naive CD4+ T cells sorted from blood. Subset in this sample: CD45RA+ positively selected.

The CDR3 sequence is CASSLIGTNEKLFF. The CDR3, as DNA: TGCGCCAGCAGCTTGATAGGCACTAATGAAAAACTGTTTTTT. The chain couples TRBV5-1 to TRBJ1-4; D unclear. The ends were cut back, 1 base at V and 2 bases at J, with 6 bases in the middle. Per germline, CDR1 SGHRS and CDR2 YFSETQ. The CDR3 contains 14 residues.